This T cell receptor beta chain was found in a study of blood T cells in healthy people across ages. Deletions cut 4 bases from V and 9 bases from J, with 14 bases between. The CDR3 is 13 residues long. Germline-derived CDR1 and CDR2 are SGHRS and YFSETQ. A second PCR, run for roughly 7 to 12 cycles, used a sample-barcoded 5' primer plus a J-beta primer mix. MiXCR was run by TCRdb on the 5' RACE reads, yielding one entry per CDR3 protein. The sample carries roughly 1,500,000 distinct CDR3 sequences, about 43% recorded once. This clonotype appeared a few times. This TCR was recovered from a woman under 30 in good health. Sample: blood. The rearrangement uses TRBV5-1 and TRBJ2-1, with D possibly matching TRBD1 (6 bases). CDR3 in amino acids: CASSPSRGSEQFF. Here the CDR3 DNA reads TGCGCCAGCAGCCCTAGTAGGGGGTCTGAGCAGTTCTTC.